A selection of T cell receptor beta chains follows, all from one sample in a study of blood T cell repertoires in COVID-19. The data were produced by immunoSEQ multiplex PCR, yet TCRdb's version contains in-frame clones alone and is incomplete. The sample lists 250,000 to 300,000 clones, roughly 80% occurring once. The sample taken for sequencing was PBMCs or T cells enriched from blood (not recorded which). Receptor source: a man in his fifties or sixties who had recovered from COVID-19. CDR3s include the opening cysteine and the closing phenylalanine or tryptophan. Fields, in order: V gene, clone size, D gene, CDR3 length, J gene, CDR3 protein, CDR3 DNA. A D gene is named only where the DNA matches it firmly. Size tells how often a clone was seen (once, few, many) or the class of an expanded clone, and some rows leave it out.

>TRBV7-2|NA|TRBD2|16|TRBJ2-1
CASSLAGLAGANEQFF
TGTGCCAGCAGCTTAGCGGGACTAGCGGGAGCGAATGAGCAGTTCTTC
>TRBV5-1|NA|NA|14|TRBJ1-5
CASSLEGGLVPQHF
TGCGCCAGCAGCTTGGAGGGGGGGTTGGTTCCCCAGCATTTT
>TRBV25-1|NA|TRBD1|12|TRBJ1-5
CASRQGVQPQHF
TGTGCCAGCAGACAGGGGGTTCAGCCCCAGCATTTT
>TRBV9|NA|TRBD2|16|TRBJ2-2
CASSAPVAGGLGELFF
TGTGCCAGCAGCGCCCCTGTAGCGGGAGGGCTCGGGGAGCTGTTTTTT
>TRBV10-3|NA|NA|14|TRBJ2-5
CAISEVVGAKTQYF
TGTGCCATCAGTGAGGTTGTAGGGGCGAAGACCCAGTACTTC
>TRBV18|NA|TRBD2|13|TRBJ2-7
CASSPLAGDEQYF
TGTGCCAGCTCACCATTAGCGGGAGACGAGCAGTACTTC
>TRBV4-2|NA|TRBD2|15|TRBJ2-1
CASSPNREAFDEQFF
TGTGCCAGCAGCCCGAATCGGGAGGCATTCGATGAGCAGTTCTTC
>TRBV27|NA|NA|15|TRBJ2-3
CASSLNAGRGAPQYF
TGTGCCAGCAGTTTAAATGCGGGAAGGGGAGCGCCGCAGTATTTT
>TRBV29-1|NA|TRBD1|13|TRBJ1-1
CSVGQGVRTEAFF
TGCAGCGTGGGACAGGGTGTGCGAACTGAAGCTTTCTTT
>TRBV5-1|NA|TRBD1|14|TRBJ2-3
CASSNTGVADTQYF
TGCGCCAGCAGTAATACAGGGGTTGCAGATACGCAGTATTTT
>TRBV24-1|NA|TRBD1|16|TRBJ2-3
CATSGGTGGRTDTQYF
TGTGCCACCAGTGGGGGGACAGGGGGACGCACAGATACGCAGTATTTT
>TRBV12-3/TRBV12-4|few|NA|13|TRBJ1-5
CASSLTVDQPQHF
TGTGCCAGCAGCCTCACGGTAGATCAGCCCCAGCATTTT
>TRBV7-3|NA|TRBD1|15|TRBJ2-1
CASSQVGQGLYEQFF
TGTGCCAGCAGCCAAGTGGGACAGGGGCTCTATGAGCAGTTCTTC
>TRBV7-9|NA|TRBD2|15|TRBJ2-1
CASSLVGGAGNEQFF
TGTGCCAGCAGCTTAGTCGGGGGGGCAGGCAATGAGCAGTTCTTC
>TRBV30|NA|NA|13|TRBJ2-7
CAWSVTPEGKQYF
TGTGCCTGGAGTGTGACACCCGAAGGCAAGCAGTACTTC
>TRBV11-2|few|TRBD1|18|TRBJ1-3
CASSRGGSGQGYGNTIYF
TGTGCCAGCAGCCGAGGGGGGTCGGGACAGGGCTACGGAAACACCATATATTTT
>TRBV28|NA|NA|16|TRBJ2-2
CASSLPTHGRGGELFF
TGTGCCAGCAGTTTACCCACCCACGGCCGGGGCGGGGAGCTGTTTTTT
>TRBV28|NA|TRBD1|15|TRBJ2-1
CASSWGTGRYNEQFF
TGTGCCAGCAGTTGGGGGACAGGACGCTACAATGAGCAGTTCTTC
>TRBV19|few|TRBD1|15|TRBJ1-3
CASSTGTVSGNTIYF
TGTGCCAGTAGTACCGGGACAGTCTCTGGAAACACCATATATTTT
>TRBV24-1|NA|NA|11|TRBJ2-3
CATSALDTQYF
TGTGCCACCAGTGCCCTAGATACGCAGTATTTT
>TRBV7-6|NA|TRBD1|14|TRBJ2-7
CASSATGTAYEQYF
TGTGCCAGCAGCGCTACCGGGACAGCCTACGAGCAGTACTTC
>TRBV6-5|NA|NA|11|TRBJ2-7
CASSDSYEQYF
TGTGCCAGCTCGGACAGCTACGAGCAGTACTTC
>TRBV2|NA|NA|13|TRBJ2-4
CASKPENRDKASF
TGTGCCAGCAAGCCTGAAAACCGGGACAAGGCATCCTTC
>TRBV7-9|NA|NA|12|TRBJ2-7
CASSLLEYEQYF
TGTGCCAGCAGCTTACTAGAGTACGAGCAGTACTTC
>TRBV7-9|NA|TRBD1|15|TRBJ2-5
CASSSRTGNQETQYF
TGTGCCAGCAGCTCGCGGACAGGAAACCAAGAGACCCAGTACTTC
>TRBV14|NA|NA|16|TRBJ2-1
CASSQDLGGSYNEQFF
TGTGCCAGCAGCCAAGATCTTGGGGGGTCCTACAATGAGCAGTTCTTC
>TRBV5-1|NA|TRBD1|15|TRBJ1-4
CASSLGTGSYEKLFF
TGCGCCAGCAGCTTGGGGACAGGTAGTTATGAAAAACTGTTTTTT
>TRBV3-1/TRBV3-2|NA|TRBD1|14|TRBJ1-2
CASSRGQGEHGYTF
TGTGCCAGCAGCCGGGGACAGGGAGAGCATGGCTACACCTTC
>TRBV16|NA|NA|15|TRBJ1-1
CASSRTGTRYTEAFF
TGTGCCAGCAGCCGCACCGGGACACGATACACTGAAGCTTTCTTT
>TRBV19|NA|NA|14|TRBJ1-6
CASSIEAGGSPLHF
TGTGCCAGTAGTATCGAAGCCGGCGGTTCACCCCTCCACTTT
>TRBV30|NA|TRBD1|15|TRBJ1-3
CAWTRDRVTGNTIYF
TGTGCCTGGACAAGGGACAGGGTAACGGGAAACACCATATATTTT
>TRBV19|NA|NA|14|TRBJ1-4
CASNNRVGDEKLFF
TGTGCCAGTAATAACAGGGTAGGGGATGAAAAACTGTTTTTT
>TRBV5-4|NA|TRBD2|16|TRBJ2-5
CASSTSGGTTQETQYF
TGTGCCAGCAGCACATCAGGAGGGACTACCCAAGAGACCCAGTACTTC
>TRBV7-2|NA|TRBD2|16|TRBJ2-1
CASSSHPSGRGNEQFF
TGTGCCAGCAGCTCACACCCTAGCGGGAGGGGGAATGAGCAGTTCTTC
>TRBV5-1|few|NA|12|TRBJ2-1
CASSLEEAEQFF
TGCGCCAGCAGCTTGGAAGAGGCTGAGCAGTTCTTC
>TRBV5-1|NA|TRBD1|15|TRBJ2-1
CASSTRDSSYNEQFF
TGCGCCAGCAGCACACGGGACAGCTCCTACAATGAGCAGTTCTTC
>TRBV7-2|once|TRBD2|16|TRBJ2-7
CASSLGASGRGYEQYF
TGTGCCAGCAGCTTGGGGGCTAGCGGGAGGGGATACGAGCAGTACTTC
>TRBV5-6|NA|TRBD1|14|TRBJ2-7
CASSPGTGFFEQYF
TGTGCCAGCAGTCCCGGGACAGGGTTTTTCGAGCAGTACTTC
>TRBV6-4|NA|NA|13|TRBJ2-5
CASSDRPGETQYF
TGTGCCAGCAGTGACAGGCCAGGGGAGACCCAGTACTTC
>TRBV11-2|NA|TRBD2|14|TRBJ2-7
CASSLARGGYEQYF
TGTGCCAGCAGCTTAGCGCGGGGGGGCTACGAGCAGTACTTC
>TRBV29-1|few|TRBD2|12|TRBJ2-7
CSAGRDLNEQYF
TGCAGCGCCGGGAGGGACCTAAACGAGCAGTACTTC
>TRBV13|NA|TRBD2|17|TRBJ2-3
CASSRTSGGISTDTQYF
TGTGCCAGCAGCAGGACTAGCGGGGGAATAAGCACAGATACGCAGTATTTT
>TRBV5-4|NA|NA|14|TRBJ2-5
CASSREQGLETQYF
TGTGCCAGCAGCAGGGAACAGGGTTTGGAGACCCAGTACTTC
>TRBV5-6|NA|NA|14|TRBJ2-7
CASSLYGGNDEQYF
TGTGCCAGCAGCTTGTATGGGGGGAACGACGAGCAGTACTTC
>TRBV9|NA|TRBD2|17|TRBJ2-1
CASSGTAGTQSYNEQFF
TGTGCCAGCAGCGGAACAGCGGGGACCCAAAGTTACAATGAGCAGTTCTTC
>TRBV20-1|NA|TRBD1|11|TRBJ1-2
CSAMTGGGYTF
TGCAGTGCAATGACAGGGGGTGGCTACACCTTC
>TRBV6-4|NA|TRBD2|15|TRBJ2-7
CASRPNPGGSYEQYF
TGTGCCAGCAGGCCAAATCCGGGGGGAAGCTACGAGCAGTACTTC
>TRBV5-1|NA|TRBD1|15|TRBJ1-3
CASSLTGGTGNTIYF
TGCGCCAGCAGCTTGACAGGGGGCACTGGAAACACCATATATTTT
>TRBV7-3|NA|TRBD2|19|TRBJ2-3
CASSLGLAGLQGSTDTQYF
TGTGCCAGCAGTTTGGGGCTAGCGGGCCTCCAAGGCTCCACAGATACGCAGTATTTT
>TRBV5-1|NA|TRBD1|16|TRBJ1-6
CASSAFGTGVNSPLHF
TGCGCCAGCAGCGCCTTCGGGACAGGGGTTAATTCACCCCTCCACTTT
>TRBV10-3|NA|NA|14|TRBJ2-7
CAISGSLSSYEQYF
TGTGCCATCAGTGGTTCGCTGAGCTCCTACGAGCAGTACTTC
>TRBV9|NA|NA|18|TRBJ2-1
CASSVYGTGSVSYNEQFF
TGTGCCAGCAGCGTTTATGGAACGGGATCCGTCTCCTACAATGAGCAGTTCTTC
>TRBV30|NA|TRBD2|15|TRBJ2-7
CAWSQGLAGGDEQYF
TGTGCCTGGAGCCAGGGACTAGCGGGGGGTGACGAGCAGTACTTC
>TRBV11-3|NA|TRBD2|16|TRBJ2-7
CASSLRSDGGRAEQYF
TGTGCCAGCAGCTTACGGTCGGACGGCGGGAGGGCCGAGCAGTACTTC
>TRBV10-2|NA|NA|16|TRBJ1-4
CASSQGTKATNEKLFF
TGCGCCAGCAGCCAGGGGACCAAAGCAACTAATGAAAAACTGTTTTTT
>TRBV4-2|NA|NA|13|TRBJ1-2
CASSQESDYGYTF
TGTGCCAGCAGCCAAGAATCGGACTATGGCTACACCTTC
>TRBV7-6|many|NA|14|TRBJ2-7
CASSNTQRSYEQYF
TGTGCCAGCAGCAATACCCAGCGAAGCTACGAGCAGTACTTC
>TRBV28|NA|NA|14|TRBJ1-5
CASSPSYRNQPQHF
TGTGCCAGCAGTCCCTCCTATCGTAATCAGCCCCAGCATTTT
>TRBV24-1|NA|NA|14|TRBJ2-1
CATSDLSGENEQFF
TGTGCCACCAGTGATTTGTCAGGGGAGAATGAGCAGTTCTTC
>TRBV9|NA|TRBD2|15|TRBJ2-5
CASSVRLAGGETQYF
TGTGCCAGCAGCGTACGTCTAGCGGGCGGAGAGACCCAGTACTTC